The following is a T cell receptor beta chain sequence with its context. Original processing methods: Estimation of nucleated cell counts relied on the amplification of reference gene primers. Produced via immunoSEQ multiplex PCR; TCRdb's table is partial and in-frame only. Clonal size and the V and J genes are those of that table, whereas D and trimming came from the DNA. The sample lists just over 40,000 clones, roughly four fifths occurring once. The sample originates from a study of blood T cell repertoires in COVID-19. At the level of the study: Sample material is recorded as cDNA or gDNA derived from T cells, B-cell-depleted T cells, or PBMCs.

The CDR3 extends over 12 amino acids. CDR1 is MNHEY and CDR2 is SMNVEV in the germline V gene (reference sequence). Trimming took 2 bases from V and 8 from J, leaving 8 bases between them. V gene TRBV27 combines with J gene TRBJ2-3; D is possibly TRBD2 (5 bases). This receptor was obtained from a woman in her fifties or sixties with acute or convalescent COVID-19. Specimen: peripheral blood. The CDR3 DNA reads as TGTGCCAGCAGTTTAGGGAGCGGTACGCAGTATTTT. Its translation is CASSLGSGTQYF.